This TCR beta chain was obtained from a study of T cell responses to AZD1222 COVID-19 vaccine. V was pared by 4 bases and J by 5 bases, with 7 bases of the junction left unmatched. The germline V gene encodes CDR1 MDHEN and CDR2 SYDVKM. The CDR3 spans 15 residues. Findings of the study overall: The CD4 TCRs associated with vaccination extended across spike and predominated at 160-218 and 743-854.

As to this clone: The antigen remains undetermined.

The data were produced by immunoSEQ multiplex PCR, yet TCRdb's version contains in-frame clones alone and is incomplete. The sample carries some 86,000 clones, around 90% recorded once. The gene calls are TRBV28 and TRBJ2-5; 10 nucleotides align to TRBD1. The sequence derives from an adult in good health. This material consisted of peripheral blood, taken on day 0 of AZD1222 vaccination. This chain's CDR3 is CASSSAGTGDETQYF. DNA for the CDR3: TGTGCCAGCAGTTCAGCCGGGACAGGGGACGAGACCCAGTACTTC.